This record covers a single T cell receptor (beta chain). Original analysis: Amplification of reference gene primers was used by the study to estimate nucleated cell counts. This table comes from immunoSEQ multiplex PCR, and its TCRdb copy is limited to in-frame clones, with some not included. V and J calls plus clone size are reproduced from that table; the DNA served to infer D and trimming. The table lists 200,000 to 300,000 clones, roughly 81% of them singletons. This sample is drawn from a study of blood T cell repertoires in COVID-19. Turning to the study itself: Nucleic acid was either cDNA or gDNA, and it came from T cells, B-cell-depleted T cells, or PBMCs.

The CDR3 loop spans 14 amino acids. Germline CDR1 and CDR2: MNHEY and SMNVEV (reference sequence). After removal of 5 bases from V and 3 bases from J, the junction contained 4 bases not matched to a gene. In Seattle, patients joined the study during active infection and were tracked longitudinally. The rearrangement joins TRBV27 to TRBJ1-1, with 9 bases aligning to TRBD1. Sequencing was done on a sample of peripheral blood. This clonotype was sampled from an elderly woman with COVID-19, enrolled during active disease. CDR3 sequence reads: CASSPQGAHTEAFF. In DNA form, the CDR3 reads TGTGCCAGCAGTCCACAGGGGGCCCACACTGAAGCTTTCTTT.